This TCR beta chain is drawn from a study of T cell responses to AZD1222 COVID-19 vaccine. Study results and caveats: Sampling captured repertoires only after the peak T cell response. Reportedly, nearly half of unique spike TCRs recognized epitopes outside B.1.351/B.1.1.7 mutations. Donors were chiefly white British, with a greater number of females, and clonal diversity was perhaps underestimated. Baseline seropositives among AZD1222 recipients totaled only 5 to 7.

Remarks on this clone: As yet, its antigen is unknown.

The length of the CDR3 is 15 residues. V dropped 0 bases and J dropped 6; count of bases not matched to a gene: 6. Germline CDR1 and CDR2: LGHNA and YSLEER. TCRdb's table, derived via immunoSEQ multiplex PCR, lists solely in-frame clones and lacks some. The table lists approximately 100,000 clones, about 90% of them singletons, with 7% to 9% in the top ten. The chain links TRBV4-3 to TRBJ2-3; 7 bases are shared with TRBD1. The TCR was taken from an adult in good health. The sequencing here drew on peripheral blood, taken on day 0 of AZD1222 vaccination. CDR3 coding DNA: TGCGCCAGCAGCCAAGATCGGGACAGCATGGATACGCAGTATTTT. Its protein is CASSQDRDSMDTQYF.